This section outlines one T cell receptor (beta chain) sequence together with its context. The antigen is unknown. The sample is drawn from a study of graft-versus-host responses after intestinal transplantation. Study details: Induction using anti-thymocyte globulin, followed by tacrolimus and steroids for approximately 3 years, was given to all recipients. Overall study findings and caveats: Declines in HvG clones occurring early post-transplant were associated with peak circulating GvH clone levels. Individuals who had graft-donor T cell macrochimerism had allografts that showed high graft-versus-host to host-versus-graft clonal ratios. The recipient marrow held GvH clones, and some of them showed up first in ileum or blood.

V was pared by 3 bases and J by 0 bases, with 14 bases of the junction left unmatched. This CDR3 is built from 18 residues. The germline gives CDR1 SGHRS, CDR2 YFSETQ. Clones were read by immunoSEQ multiplex PCR, and TCRdb kept only the in-frame ones, dropping some. The sample shows 35,000 to 45,000 clones, roughly 90% of them seen only once. Here the sequenced sample was PBMCs, taken 260 to 270 days after transplant. The sequence came from a human patient who received an intestinal transplant, so some T cells may come from the graft donor. The V gene is TRBV5-1, the J gene TRBJ1-1, with 7 positions matching TRBD1. The CDR3 is CASSYRDSRMFLNTEAFF. CDR3 nucleotide sequence: TGCGCCAGCAGCTATAGGGACAGCCGAATGTTCCTGAACACTGAAGCTTTCTTT. The variable domain in full, with the rest retrieved from reference TRBV5-1 and TRBJ1-1, is KAGVTQTPRYLIKTRGQQVTLSCSPISGHRSVSWYQQTPGQGLQFLFEYFSETQRNKGNFPGRFSGRQFSNSRSEMNVSTLELGDSALYLCASSYRDSRMFLNTEAFFGQGTRLTVV.